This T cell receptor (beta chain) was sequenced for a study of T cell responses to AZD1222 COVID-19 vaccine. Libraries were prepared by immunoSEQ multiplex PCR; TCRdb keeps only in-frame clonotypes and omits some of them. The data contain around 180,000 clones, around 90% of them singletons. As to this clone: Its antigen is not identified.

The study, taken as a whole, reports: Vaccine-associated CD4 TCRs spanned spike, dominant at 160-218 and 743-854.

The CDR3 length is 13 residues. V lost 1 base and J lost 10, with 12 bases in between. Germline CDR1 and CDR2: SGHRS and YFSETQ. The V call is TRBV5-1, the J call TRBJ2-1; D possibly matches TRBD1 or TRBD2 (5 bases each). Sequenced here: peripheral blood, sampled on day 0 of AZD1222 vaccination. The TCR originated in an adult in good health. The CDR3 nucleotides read TGCGCCAGCAGCTTGAATCAACGGGGCGAGCAGTTCTTC. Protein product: CASSLNQRGEQFF.